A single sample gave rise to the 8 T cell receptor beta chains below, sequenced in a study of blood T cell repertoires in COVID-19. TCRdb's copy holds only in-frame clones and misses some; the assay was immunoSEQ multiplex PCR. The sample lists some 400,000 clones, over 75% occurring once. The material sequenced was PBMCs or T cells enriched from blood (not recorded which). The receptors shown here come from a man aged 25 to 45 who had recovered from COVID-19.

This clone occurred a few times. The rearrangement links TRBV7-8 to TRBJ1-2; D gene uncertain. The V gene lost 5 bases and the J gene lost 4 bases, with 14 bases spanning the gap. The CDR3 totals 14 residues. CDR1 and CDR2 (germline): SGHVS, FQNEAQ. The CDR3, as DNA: TGTGCCAGCAGCCGAGACTCGGGAACCTATGGCTACACCTTC. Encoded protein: CASSRDSGTYGYTF.

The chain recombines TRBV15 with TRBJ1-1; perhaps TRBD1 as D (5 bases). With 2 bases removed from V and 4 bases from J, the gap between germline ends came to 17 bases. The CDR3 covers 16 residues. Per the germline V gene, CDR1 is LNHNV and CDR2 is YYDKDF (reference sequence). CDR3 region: CATSRKAPGIGTEAFF. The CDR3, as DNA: TGTGCCACCAGCAGAAAGGCTCCAGGGATTGGCACTGAAGCTTTCTTT.

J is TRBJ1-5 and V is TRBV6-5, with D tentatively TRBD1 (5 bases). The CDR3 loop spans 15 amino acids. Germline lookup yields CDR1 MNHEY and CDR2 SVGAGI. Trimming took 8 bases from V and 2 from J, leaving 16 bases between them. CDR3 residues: CASCYGGGGNQPQHF. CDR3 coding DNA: TGTGCCAGCTGCTACGGGGGAGGGGGCAATCAGCCCCAGCATTTT.

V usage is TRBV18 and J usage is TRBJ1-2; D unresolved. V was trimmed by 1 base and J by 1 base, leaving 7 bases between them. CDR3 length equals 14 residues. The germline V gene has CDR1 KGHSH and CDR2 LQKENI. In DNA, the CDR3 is TGTGCCAGCTCACCACGGCACAATAACTATGGCTACACCTTC. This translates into CASSPRHNNYGYTF.

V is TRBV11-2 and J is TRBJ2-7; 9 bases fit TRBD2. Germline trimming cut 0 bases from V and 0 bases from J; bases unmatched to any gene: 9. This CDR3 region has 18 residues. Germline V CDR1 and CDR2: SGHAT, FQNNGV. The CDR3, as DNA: TGTGCCAGCAGCTTAGATGTATTTGGCGGGGGGGCCTCCTACGAGCAGTACTTC. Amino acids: CASSLDVFGGGASYEQYF.

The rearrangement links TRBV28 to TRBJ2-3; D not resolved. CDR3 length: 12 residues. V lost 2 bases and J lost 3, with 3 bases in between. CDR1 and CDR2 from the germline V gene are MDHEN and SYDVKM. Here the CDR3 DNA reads TGTGCCAGCAGTTTACAGACAGATACGCAGTATTTT. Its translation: CASSLQTDTQYF.

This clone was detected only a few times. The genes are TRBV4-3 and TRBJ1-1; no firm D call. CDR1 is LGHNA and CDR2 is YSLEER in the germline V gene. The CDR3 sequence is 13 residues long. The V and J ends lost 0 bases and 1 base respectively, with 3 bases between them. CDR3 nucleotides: TGCGCCAGCAGCCAAGATAAGAACACTGAAGCTTTCTTT. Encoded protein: CASSQDKNTEAFF.

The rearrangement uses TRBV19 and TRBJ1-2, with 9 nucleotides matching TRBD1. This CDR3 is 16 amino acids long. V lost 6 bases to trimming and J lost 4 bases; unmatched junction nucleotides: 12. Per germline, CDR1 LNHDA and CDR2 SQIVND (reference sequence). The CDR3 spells CASRQTETGGAYGYTF. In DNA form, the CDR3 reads TGTGCCAGTAGACAAACCGAGACAGGGGGGGCCTATGGCTACACCTTC. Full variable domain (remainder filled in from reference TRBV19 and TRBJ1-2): DGGITQSPKYLFRKEGQNVTLSCEQNLNHDAMYWYRQDPGQGLRLIYYSQIVNDFQKGDIAEGYSVSREKKESFPLTVTSAQKNPTAFYLCASRQTETGGAYGYTFGSGTRLTVV.